These T cell receptor beta chains were read from a single sample in a study of T cell repertoires in cytomegalovirus infection. No antigens are known for them. TCRdb recomputed calls from the reads with MiXCR, one row per CDR3 protein. The table includes 700,000 to 900,000 distinct CDR3 sequences, around 29% detected once. Sequenced here: cultured CD8+ T cells from PBMCs, sampled from culture after CMV antigen stimulation. The source of these receptors is a human donor in good health (CMV status not recorded). Some clones in this sample may be carry-over from other donors' samples. CDR3s include the opening cysteine and the closing phenylalanine or tryptophan. The D gene is left open where the match is weak. The size of a clone is reported for some rows only, either as once, few or many, or as a class for expanded clones.

D: NA
V: TRBV14
size: NA
CDR3: CASSNRDPYTGELFF

D: NA
V: TRBV11-2
size: NA
CDR3: CASSSYSAYNEQFF

D: NA
V: TRBV7-9
size: NA
CDR3: CASSFMREQFF

D: NA
V: TRBV27
size: NA
CDR3: CASSLFSSGGGGYTF

D: TRBD1
V: TRBV7-2
size: few
CDR3: CASSATSGTGYGYTF

D: NA
V: TRBV7-9
size: NA
CDR3: CASSPQENEKLFF

D: NA
V: TRBV5-3
size: NA
CDR3: CARSPWELNLTLDYGYTF

D: NA
V: TRBV5-1
size: many
CDR3: CASGGNEQFF

D: NA
V: TRBV6-5
size: NA
CDR3: CASSYSLGQINYEQYF

D: NA
V: TRBV12-3/TRBV12-4
size: NA
CDR3: CASSLSMAANYGYTF

D: NA
V: TRBV12-5
size: few
CDR3: CASGLGTLIPSSYNEQFF

D: TRBD1
V: TRBV10-3
size: few
CDR3: CAIRGPGDRENYGYTF

D: TRBD2
V: TRBV6-6
size: once
CDR3: CASSPGTIYEQFF

D: NA
V: TRBV7-6
size: many
CDR3: CASSLGAGTSVYNEQFF

D: NA
V: TRBV9
size: NA
CDR3: CASSNTPQGTGAEAFF

D: NA
V: TRBV29-1
size: NA
CDR3: CSVEVAALSTDTQYF

D: TRBD1
V: TRBV7-2
size: few
CDR3: CASRGDRGQAGHGWNEQFF

D: NA
V: TRBV6-1
size: NA
CDR3: CASSEVEGGGRGQPQHF

D: TRBD2
V: TRBV11-2
size: NA
CDR3: CASSLAGVLDTQYF

D: TRBD1
V: TRBV6-5
size: NA
CDR3: CASSYETGGLYNEQFF

D: NA
V: TRBV7-9
size: few
CDR3: CASSFASGALETQYF

D: TRBD2
V: TRBV19
size: few
CDR3: CASSISLGGGYMDEQFF

D: NA
V: TRBV6-5
size: NA
CDR3: CASSYKGPYNEQFF

D: NA
V: TRBV7-2
size: NA
CDR3: CASSFGARAGDTQYF

D: NA
V: TRBV7-6
size: few
CDR3: CASSSVSGELFF

D: NA
V: TRBV7-8
size: many
CDR3: CASSLEPRETQYF

D: NA
V: TRBV27
size: few
CDR3: CASSLLSRPYEQYF

D: NA
V: TRBV6-2/TRBV6-3
size: NA
CDR3: CASSSPWEVGSPLHF

D: TRBD2
V: TRBV12-5
size: few
CDR3: CASGLVLAGEETQYF

D: TRBD1
V: TRBV28
size: NA
CDR3: CASRVNRGRNGCTF

D: NA
V: TRBV2
size: NA
CDR3: CASTSGKGRYEQYF

D: NA
V: TRBV4-1
size: NA
CDR3: CASSHRVDNEQFF

D: TRBD1
V: TRBV12-3/TRBV12-4
size: many
CDR3: CASSQGGYNNQPQHF

D: NA
V: TRBV7-4
size: NA
CDR3: CASSFEGDGVNGYTF

D: TRBD1
V: TRBV4-3
size: NA
CDR3: CASSHAGTGAVTEAFF

D: NA
V: TRBV7-8
size: NA
CDR3: CASSLDPGDIQYF

D: TRBD1
V: TRBV5-1
size: NA
CDR3: CASSLGGQGVGNEQFF

D: NA
V: TRBV13
size: NA
CDR3: CASSLGRGSANEQFF

D: NA
V: TRBV4-2
size: NA
CDR3: CASSHPFPGSQGGDTQYF

D: NA
V: TRBV19
size: few
CDR3: CASSQAYSGNTIYF

D: NA
V: TRBV7-2
size: many
CDR3: CASSLAVQSSYNEQFF

D: NA
V: TRBV9
size: NA
CDR3: CASGSGSGNTIYF

D: NA
V: TRBV5-1
size: once
CDR3: CASSLGRNYTF

D: NA
V: TRBV27
size: NA
CDR3: CASSLPRTGTNEQFF

D: NA
V: TRBV7-9
size: few
CDR3: CASSLGGHSYEQYF

D: TRBD1
V: TRBV5-6
size: NA
CDR3: CASSWGQIGDTQYF

D: NA
V: TRBV5-1
size: few
CDR3: CASSPPQGYYGYTF